The clone carrying this T cell receptor (beta chain) was detected once. Using immunoSEQ multiplex PCR, the repertoire was profiled, and TCRdb retains in-frame clones only, with some absent. The table shows 90,000 to 120,000 clones, with around 94% occurring only once. The data derive from a study of siplizumab effects on memory and regulatory T cells. The germline V gene encodes CDR1 WSHSY and CDR2 SAAADI. The CDR3 runs to 15 residues. J gave up 8 bases and V 5 bases, and 7 bases lay outside the gene matches. This receptor was taken from a human donor in good health. Sequences were obtained from Tregs sorted from blood. V usage is TRBV10-2 and J usage is TRBJ2-1, with 12 bases matching TRBD1. The CDR3 is CASSQFGTGGHEQFF. The CDR3 DNA reads TGCGCCAGCAGTCAATTCGGGACAGGGGGCCATGAGCAGTTCTTC.